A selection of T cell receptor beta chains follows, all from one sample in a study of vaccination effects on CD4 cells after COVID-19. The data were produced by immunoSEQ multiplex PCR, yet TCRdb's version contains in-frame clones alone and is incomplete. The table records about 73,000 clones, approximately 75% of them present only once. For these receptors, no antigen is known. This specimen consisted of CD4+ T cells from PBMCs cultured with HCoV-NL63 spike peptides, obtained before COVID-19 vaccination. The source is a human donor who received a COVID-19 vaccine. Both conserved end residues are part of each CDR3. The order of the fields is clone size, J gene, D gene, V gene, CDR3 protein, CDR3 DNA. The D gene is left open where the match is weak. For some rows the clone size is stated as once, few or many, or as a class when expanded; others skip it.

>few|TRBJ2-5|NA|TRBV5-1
CASSLSTAPQETQYF
TGCGCCAGCAGCTTGAGTACGGCACCTCAAGAGACCCAGTACTTC
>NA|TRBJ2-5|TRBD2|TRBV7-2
CASSLARSGGRQTQYF
TGTGCCAGCAGCTTAGCGAGAAGCGGGGGTAGGCAGACCCAGTACTTC
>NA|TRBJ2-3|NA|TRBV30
CAWRRGAVTDTQYF
TGTGCCTGGAGAAGGGGGGCGGTCACAGATACGCAGTATTTT
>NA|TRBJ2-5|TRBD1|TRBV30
CAWSTDRVSKTQYF
TGTGCCTGGAGTACAGACAGGGTCTCAAAGACCCAGTACTTC
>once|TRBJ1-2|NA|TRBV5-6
CASSTSPDTGNGYTF
TGTGCCAGCAGCACATCACCTGATACAGGGAATGGCTACACCTTC
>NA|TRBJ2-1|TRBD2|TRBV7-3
CASSHSSGGPNEQFF
TGTGCCAGCAGCCATTCTAGCGGGGGTCCCAATGAGCAGTTCTTC
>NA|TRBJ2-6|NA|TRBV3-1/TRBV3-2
CASNSEYLGPTSSGANVLTF
TGTGCCAGCAATTCGGAGTACTTGGGGCCCACGAGCTCTGGGGCCAACGTCCTGACTTTC
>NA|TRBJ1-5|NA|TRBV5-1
CASSAPWPQHF
TGCGCCAGCAGCGCACCGTGGCCCCAGCATTTT
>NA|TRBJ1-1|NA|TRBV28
CASSSVSMNTEAFF
TGTGCCAGCAGTTCGGTATCAATGAACACTGAAGCTTTCTTT
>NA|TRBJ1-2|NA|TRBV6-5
CASSSTGLTNYGYTF
TGTGCCAGCAGTAGTACCGGTCTGACCAACTATGGCTACACCTTC
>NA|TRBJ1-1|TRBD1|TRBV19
CASRLGRTGGRNTEAFF
TGTGCCAGTAGGTTGGGTCGGACAGGGGGGCGGAACACTGAAGCTTTCTTT
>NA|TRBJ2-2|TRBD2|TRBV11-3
CASSPTSTSGDTNTGELFF
TGTGCCAGCAGCCCAACCTCGACTAGCGGGGATACTAACACCGGGGAGCTGTTTTTT
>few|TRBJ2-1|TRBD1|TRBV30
CAWKGQSSGQAYNEQFF
TGTGCCTGGAAAGGCCAGTCATCGGGACAGGCTTACAATGAGCAGTTCTTC
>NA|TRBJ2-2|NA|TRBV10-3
CAISEAGLITGELFF
TGTGCCATCAGTGAGGCCGGACTTATTACCGGGGAGCTGTTTTTT
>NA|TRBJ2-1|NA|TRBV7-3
CASSLRERGLEQFF
TGTGCCAGCAGCCTACGGGAAAGAGGGTTAGAGCAGTTCTTC
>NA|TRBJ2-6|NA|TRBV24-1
CATSDHEIGSNVLTF
TGTGCCACCAGTGACCACGAGATAGGTTCGAACGTCCTGACTTTC
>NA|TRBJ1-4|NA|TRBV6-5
CASSPRQPYEKLFF
TGTGCCAGCAGTCCGAGACAGCCGTATGAAAAACTGTTTTTT
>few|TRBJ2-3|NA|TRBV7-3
CASSPPSTDTQYF
TGTGCCAGCAGTCCTCCTAGCACAGATACGCAGTATTTT
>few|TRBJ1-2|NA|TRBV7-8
CASSLDFGADYGYTF
TGTGCCAGCAGCTTAGACTTCGGGGCAGACTATGGCTACACCTTC
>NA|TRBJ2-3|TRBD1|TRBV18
CASSPGQGNSDTQYF
TGTGCCAGCTCACCGGGACAGGGGAATTCAGATACGCAGTATTTT
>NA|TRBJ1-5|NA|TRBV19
CATTRGAYSNQPQHF
TGTGCCACCACCCGGGGGGCTTATAGCAATCAGCCCCAGCATTTT
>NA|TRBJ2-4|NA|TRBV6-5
CATRRGDIQYF
TGTGCCACCAGGAGGGGAGACATTCAGTACTTC
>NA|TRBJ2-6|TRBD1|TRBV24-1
CATSDDGTASGANVLTF
TGTGCCACCAGTGACGACGGGACAGCCTCTGGGGCCAACGTCCTGACTTTC
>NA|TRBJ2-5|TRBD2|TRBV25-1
CASSDGSLAGVRQETQYF
TGTGCCAGCAGTGATGGAAGTCTAGCGGGGGTAAGGCAAGAGACCCAGTACTTC
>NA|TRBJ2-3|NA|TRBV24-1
CATSDFSAGRSGTQYF
TGTGCCACCAGTGATTTTTCGGCAGGACGGTCTGGTACGCAGTATTTT
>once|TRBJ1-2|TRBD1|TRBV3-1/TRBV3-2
CASSFGTGPMEGYTF
TGTGCCAGCAGCTTCGGGACAGGGCCCATGGAGGGCTACACCTTC
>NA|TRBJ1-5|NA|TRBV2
CASSEQRGLQPQHF
TGTGCCAGCAGTGAACAGCGGGGTCTCCAGCCCCAGCATTTT
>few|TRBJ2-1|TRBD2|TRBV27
CASRRGGPNEQFF
TGTGCCAGCAGGCGGGGGGGCCCTAATGAGCAGTTCTTC